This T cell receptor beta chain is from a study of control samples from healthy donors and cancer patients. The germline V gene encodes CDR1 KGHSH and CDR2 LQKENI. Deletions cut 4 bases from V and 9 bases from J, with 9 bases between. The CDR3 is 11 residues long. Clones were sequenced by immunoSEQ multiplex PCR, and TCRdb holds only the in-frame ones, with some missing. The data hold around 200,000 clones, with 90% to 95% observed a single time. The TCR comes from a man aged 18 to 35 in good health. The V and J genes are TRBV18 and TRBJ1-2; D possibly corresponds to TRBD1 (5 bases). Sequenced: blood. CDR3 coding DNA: TGTGCCAGCTCACTTCAGGGTAGCTACACCTTC. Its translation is CASSLQGSYTF. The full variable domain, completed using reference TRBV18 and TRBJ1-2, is NAGVMQNPRHLVRRRGQEARLRCSPMKGHSHVYWYRQLPEEGLKFMVYLQKENIIDESGMPKERFSAEFPKEGPSILRIQQVVRGDSAAYFCASSLQGSYTFGSGTRLTVV.